The rows below give T cell receptor beta chains drawn from one sample of a study of T-cell reconstitution after alpha-beta-depleted transplantation in children. MiXCR was run by TCRdb on the PCR reads, yielding one entry per CDR3 protein. This table holds some 550,000 distinct CDR3 sequences, about 23% found once. The input for sequencing was PBMCs, mostly from graft donor cells, taken 360 days after TCRalphabeta/CD19-depleted stem cell transplant. These receptors were obtained from a boy younger than two who had a stem cell transplant for acute myeloid leukemia, so the T cells may come from the graft donor. CDR3s include the opening cysteine and the closing phenylalanine or tryptophan. D genes are given only for firm matches. Only some rows state a clone size, as once, few, many or a class for expanded clones.

TRBV2	15	-	many	TRBJ2-1	CASSEASKIYNEQFF	TGTGCCAGCAGTGAAGCCTCTAAAATCTACAATGAGCAGTTCTTC
TRBV10-1	13	TRBD2	few	TRBJ2-5	CASMEAGGRDQYF	TGCGCCAGCATGGAAGCGGGGGGACGAGACCAGTACTTC
TRBV10-2	13	-	-	TRBJ2-7	CASRPGRSYEQYF	TGCGCCAGCCGCCCGGGACGGTCCTACGAGCAGTACTTC
TRBV20-1	17	TRBD2	-	TRBJ2-1	CSASWLAGGPILNEQFF	TGCAGTGCTAGTTGGCTAGCGGGGGGCCCTATCCTCAATGAGCAGTTCTTC
TRBV28	17	TRBD2	-	TRBJ2-2	CASSSISSSGKAGELFF	TGTGCCAGCAGTTCTATCTCCTCCAGCGGGAAGGCTGGGGAGCTGTTTTTT
TRBV12-3/TRBV12-4	14	TRBD2	few	TRBJ2-1	CASRERGGSNEQFF	TGTGCCAGCCGGGAGCGGGGGGGCTCTAATGAGCAGTTCTTC
TRBV6-5	15	-	-	TRBJ2-1	CASSYAPPSYNEQFF	TGTGCCAGCAGTTACGCACCTCCGTCGTACAATGAGCAGTTCTTC
TRBV29-1	15	TRBD1	many	TRBJ1-1	CSVEGTGGSPTEAFF	TGCAGCGTTGAGGGGACAGGGGGCTCGCCCACTGAAGCTTTCTTT
TRBV20-1	14	TRBD2	many	TRBJ2-1	CSASRAGGPSEQFF	TGCAGTGCTAGCCGCGCGGGGGGGCCTAGTGAGCAGTTCTTC
TRBV15	16	-	few	TRBJ2-3	CATSRDKGTPGDTQYF	TGTGCCACCAGCAGAGATAAGGGGACGCCAGGGGATACGCAGTATTTT
TRBV20-1	14	-	-	TRBJ2-6	CSATGFSGANVLTF	TGCAGTGCTACTGGGTTCTCTGGGGCCAACGTCCTGACTTTC
TRBV5-1	14	-	-	TRBJ2-3	CASSRSTGIDTQYF	TGCGCCAGCAGCAGAAGCACAGGGATAGATACGCAGTATTTT
TRBV12-3/TRBV12-4	13	-	many	TRBJ1-1	CASSVTGVPEAFF	TGTGCCAGCAGTGTCACTGGAGTACCTGAAGCTTTCTTT
TRBV12-3/TRBV12-4	18	-	-	TRBJ1-5	CASNFLTEQSYSNQPQHF	TGTGCCAGCAACTTCCTCACGGAGCAAAGCTATAGCAATCAGCCCCAGCATTTT
TRBV5-1	13	-	many	TRBJ1-1	CASSSAVNTEAFF	TGCGCCAGCAGCTCGGCGGTGAACACTGAAGCTTTCTTT
TRBV20-1	18	TRBD1	-	TRBJ1-2	CSARRFLLLPGQTYGYTF	TGCAGTGCTAGACGTTTCTTACTTCTTCCGGGACAGACCTATGGCTACACCTTC
TRBV6-1	14	-	-	TRBJ2-7	CASSRQGTRYEQYF	TGTGCCAGCAGCCGTCAGGGGACACGCTACGAGCAGTACTTC
TRBV20-1	14	-	many	TRBJ2-7	CSAVGQFLSYEQYF	TGCAGTGCCGTAGGACAATTCCTCTCCTACGAGCAGTACTTC
TRBV29-1	14	TRBD1	few	TRBJ1-2	CSAGGVETNYGYTF	TGCAGCGCAGGGGGGGTAGAGACTAACTATGGCTACACCTTC
TRBV24-1	13	TRBD1	-	TRBJ2-7	CATSGGQTTGQYF	TGTGCCACCAGTGGGGGACAGACTACGGGGCAGTACTTC
TRBV5-1	14	TRBD2	many	TRBJ2-4	CASSLESGAGKKYF	TGCGCCAGCAGCTTGGAGAGCGGGGCAGGAAAGAAGTACTTC
TRBV10-1	14	-	-	TRBJ2-2	CATNNRTLSGELFF	TGCGCCACCAATAACAGGACCCTGTCCGGGGAGCTGTTTTTT
TRBV11-3	14	-	few	TRBJ2-1	CASSIRSLTNEQFF	TGTGCCAGCAGCATTAGATCACTAACCAATGAGCAGTTCTTC
TRBV20-1	15	TRBD1	few	TRBJ1-6	CSASGPGGRNSPLHF	TGCAGTGCTAGTGGCCCAGGGGGGAGGAATTCACCCCTCCACTTT
TRBV5-1	16	TRBD1	-	TRBJ2-5	CASSFLQGPPQETQYF	TGCGCCAGCAGCTTCCTACAGGGGCCTCCTCAAGAGACCCAGTACTTC
TRBV20-1	19	TRBD2	few	TRBJ2-3	CSARDLTPTSGGRTDTQYF	TGCAGTGCTAGAGATCTGACCCCGACTAGCGGGGGTCGCACAGATACGCAGTATTTT
TRBV7-9	17	TRBD2	-	TRBJ2-3	CASSFGAGAKITDTQYF	TGTGCCAGCAGCTTTGGAGCGGGGGCGAAAATCACAGATACGCAGTATTTT